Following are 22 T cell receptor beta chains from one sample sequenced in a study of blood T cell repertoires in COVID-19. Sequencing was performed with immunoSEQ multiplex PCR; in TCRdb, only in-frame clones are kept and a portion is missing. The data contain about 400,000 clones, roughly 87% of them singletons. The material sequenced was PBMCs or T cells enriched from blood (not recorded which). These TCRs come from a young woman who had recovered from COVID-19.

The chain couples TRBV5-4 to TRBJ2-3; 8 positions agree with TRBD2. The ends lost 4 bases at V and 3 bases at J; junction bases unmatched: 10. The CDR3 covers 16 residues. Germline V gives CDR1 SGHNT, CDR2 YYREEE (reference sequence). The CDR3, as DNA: TGTGCCAGCAGCCCAACCGGCGGGGGGCGGACAGATACGCAGTATTTT. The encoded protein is CASSPTGGGRTDTQYF.

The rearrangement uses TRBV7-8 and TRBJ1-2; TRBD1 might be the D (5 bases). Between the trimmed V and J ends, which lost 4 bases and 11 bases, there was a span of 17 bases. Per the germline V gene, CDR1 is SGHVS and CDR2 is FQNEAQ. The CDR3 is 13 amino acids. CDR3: CASSSDRIRGYTF. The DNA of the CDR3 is TGTGCCAGCAGCTCTGACAGAATTCGGGGGTACACCTTC.

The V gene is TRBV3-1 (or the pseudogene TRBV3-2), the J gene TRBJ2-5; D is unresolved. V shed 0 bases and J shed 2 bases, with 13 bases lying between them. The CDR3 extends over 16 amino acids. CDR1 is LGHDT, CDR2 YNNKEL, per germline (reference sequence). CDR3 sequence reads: CASSQDIGKQQETQYF. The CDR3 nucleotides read TGTGCCAGCAGCCAAGATATCGGAAAACAGCAAGAGACCCAGTACTTC.

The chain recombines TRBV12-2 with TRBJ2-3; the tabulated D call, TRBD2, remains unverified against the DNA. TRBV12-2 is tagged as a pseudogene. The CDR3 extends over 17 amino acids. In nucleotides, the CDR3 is TGTGCAAGTCGCATTATACTTAGCGGGGCGGGGGCAGATACGCAGTATTTT. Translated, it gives CASRIILSGAGADTQYF.

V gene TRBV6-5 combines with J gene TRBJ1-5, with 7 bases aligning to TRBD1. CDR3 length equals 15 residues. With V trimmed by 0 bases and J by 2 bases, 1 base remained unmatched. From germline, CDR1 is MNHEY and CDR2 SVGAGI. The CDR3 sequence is CASSYSTGGNQPQHF. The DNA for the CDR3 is TGTGCCAGCAGTTACTCAACAGGGGGCAATCAGCCCCAGCATTTT.

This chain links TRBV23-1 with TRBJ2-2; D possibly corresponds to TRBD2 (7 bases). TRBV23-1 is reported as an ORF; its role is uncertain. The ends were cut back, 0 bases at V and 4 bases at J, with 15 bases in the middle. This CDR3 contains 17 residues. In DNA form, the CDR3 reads TGCGCCAGCAGTCAATCCAATCGGGGGGCCCTCACCGGGGAGCTGTTTTTT. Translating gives CASSQSNRGALTGELFF.

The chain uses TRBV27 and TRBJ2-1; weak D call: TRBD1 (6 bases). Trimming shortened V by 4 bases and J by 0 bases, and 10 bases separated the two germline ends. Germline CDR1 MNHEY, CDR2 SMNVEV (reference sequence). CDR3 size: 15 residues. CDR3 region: CASSYGQNSYNEQFF. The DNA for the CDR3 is TGTGCCAGCAGTTACGGACAGAACTCCTACAATGAGCAGTTCTTC.

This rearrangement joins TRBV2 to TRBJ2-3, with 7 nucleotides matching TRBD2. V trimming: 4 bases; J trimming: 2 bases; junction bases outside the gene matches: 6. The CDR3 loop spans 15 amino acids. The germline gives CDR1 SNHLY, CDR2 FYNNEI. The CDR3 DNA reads TGTGCCAGCAGTGCGTTAGCGGGTATCACAGATACGCAGTATTTT. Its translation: CASSALAGITDTQYF.

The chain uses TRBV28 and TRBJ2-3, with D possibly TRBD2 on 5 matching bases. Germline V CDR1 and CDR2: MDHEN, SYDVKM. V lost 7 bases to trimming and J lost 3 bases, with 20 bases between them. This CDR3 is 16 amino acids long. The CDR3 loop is CASKDFLRGSTDTQYF. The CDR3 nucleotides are TGTGCCAGCAAGGACTTCCTAAGAGGGTCAACAGATACGCAGTATTTT.

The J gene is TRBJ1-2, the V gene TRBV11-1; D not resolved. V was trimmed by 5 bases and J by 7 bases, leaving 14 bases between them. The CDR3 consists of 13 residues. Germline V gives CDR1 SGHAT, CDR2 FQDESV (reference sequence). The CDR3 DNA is TGTGCCAGCAGCCTCCCAGGTGCGGGTGGCTACACCTTC. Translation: CASSLPGAGGYTF.

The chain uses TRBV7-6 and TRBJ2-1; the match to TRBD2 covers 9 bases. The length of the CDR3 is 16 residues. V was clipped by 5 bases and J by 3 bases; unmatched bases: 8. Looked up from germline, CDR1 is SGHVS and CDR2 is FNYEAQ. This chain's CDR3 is CASSASGGTLYNEQFF. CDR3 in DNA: TGTGCCAGCAGCGCGAGCGGGGGGACCCTCTACAATGAGCAGTTCTTC.

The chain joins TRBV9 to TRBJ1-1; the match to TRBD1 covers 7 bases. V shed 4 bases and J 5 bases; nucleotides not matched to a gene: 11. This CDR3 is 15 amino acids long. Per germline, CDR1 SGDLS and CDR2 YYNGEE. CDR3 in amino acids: CASSPYDRTGTEAFF. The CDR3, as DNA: TGTGCCAGCAGCCCTTATGACAGGACAGGAACTGAAGCTTTCTTT.

CDR3: CASSLGRYDSYGYTF. CDR3 DNA sequence: TGTGCCAGCAGCTTGGGGAGGTATGACAGTTATGGCTACACCTTC. The V call is TRBV11-1, the J call TRBJ1-2; a weak D match, TRBD1 (5 bases). With 3 bases removed from V and 5 bases from J, the gap between germline ends came to 16 bases. This CDR3 region has 15 residues. The germline V gene encodes CDR1 SGHAT and CDR2 FQDESV (reference sequence).

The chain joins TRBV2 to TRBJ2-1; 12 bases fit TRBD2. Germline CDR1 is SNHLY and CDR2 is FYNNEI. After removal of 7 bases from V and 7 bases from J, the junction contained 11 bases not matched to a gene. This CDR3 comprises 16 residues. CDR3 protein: CASIRFPGTSGNEQFF. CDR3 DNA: TGTGCCAGCATACGCTTTCCAGGGACTAGCGGGAATGAGCAGTTCTTC.

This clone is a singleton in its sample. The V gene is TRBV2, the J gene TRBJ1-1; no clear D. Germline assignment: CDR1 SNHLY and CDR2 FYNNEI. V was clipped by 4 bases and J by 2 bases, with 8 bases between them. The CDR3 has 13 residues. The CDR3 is CASSAHLNTEAFF. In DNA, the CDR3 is TGTGCCAGCAGTGCCCACCTAAACACTGAAGCTTTCTTT.

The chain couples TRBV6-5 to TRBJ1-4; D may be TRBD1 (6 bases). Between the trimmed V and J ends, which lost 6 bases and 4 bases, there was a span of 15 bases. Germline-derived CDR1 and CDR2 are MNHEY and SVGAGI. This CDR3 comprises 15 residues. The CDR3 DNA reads TGTGCCAGCAGGACGACAGGAACAAATAATGAAAAACTGTTTTTT. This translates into CASRTTGTNNEKLFF.

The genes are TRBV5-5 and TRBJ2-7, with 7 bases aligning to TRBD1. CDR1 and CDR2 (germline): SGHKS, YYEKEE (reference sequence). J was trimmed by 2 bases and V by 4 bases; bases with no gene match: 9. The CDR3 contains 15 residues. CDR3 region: CASSRLGQTTYEQYF. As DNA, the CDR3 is TGTGCCAGCAGCCGATTGGGACAGACTACCTACGAGCAGTACTTC. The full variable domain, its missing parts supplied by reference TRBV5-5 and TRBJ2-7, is DAGVTQSPTHLIKTRGQQVTLRCSPISGHKSVSWYQQVLGQGPQFIFQYYEKEERGRGNFPDRFSARQFPNYSSELNVNALLLGDSALYLCASSRLGQTTYEQYFGPGTRLTVT.

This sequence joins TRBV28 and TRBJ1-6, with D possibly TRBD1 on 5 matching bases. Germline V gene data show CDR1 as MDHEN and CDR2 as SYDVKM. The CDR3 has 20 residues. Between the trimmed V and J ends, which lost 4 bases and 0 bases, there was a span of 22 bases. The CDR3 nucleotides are TGTGCCAGCAGTTCTTTCCCACGGACATCATGGAACTCCTATAATTCACCCCTCCACTTT. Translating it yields CASSSFPRTSWNSYNSPLHF.

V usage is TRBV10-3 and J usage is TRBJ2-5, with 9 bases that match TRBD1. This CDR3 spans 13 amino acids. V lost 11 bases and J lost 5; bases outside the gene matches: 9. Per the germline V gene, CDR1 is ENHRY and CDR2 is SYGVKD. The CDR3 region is CAVYRGRYETQYF. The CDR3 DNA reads TGTGCCGTTTACAGGGGGCGGTATGAGACCCAGTACTTC.

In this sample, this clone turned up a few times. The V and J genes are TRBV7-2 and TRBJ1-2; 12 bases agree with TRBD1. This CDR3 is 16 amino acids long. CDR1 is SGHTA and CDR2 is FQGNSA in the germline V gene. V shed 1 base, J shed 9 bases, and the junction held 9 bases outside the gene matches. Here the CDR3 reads CASSLGGGQGALSYTF. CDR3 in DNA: TGTGCCAGCAGCTTAGGAGGGGGACAGGGGGCCTTAAGCTACACCTTC.

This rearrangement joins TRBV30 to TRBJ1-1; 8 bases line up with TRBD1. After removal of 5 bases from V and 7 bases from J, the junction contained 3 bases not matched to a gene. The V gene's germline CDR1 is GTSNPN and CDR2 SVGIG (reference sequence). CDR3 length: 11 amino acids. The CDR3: CAWGDRIEAFF. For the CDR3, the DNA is TGTGCCTGGGGGGACAGGATTGAAGCTTTCTTT.

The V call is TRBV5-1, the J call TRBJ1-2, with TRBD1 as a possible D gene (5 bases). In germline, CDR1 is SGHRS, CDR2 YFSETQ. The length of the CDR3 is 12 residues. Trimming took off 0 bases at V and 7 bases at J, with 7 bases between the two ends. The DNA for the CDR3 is TGCGCCAGCAGCTTGGAAGGGGTTGGCTACACCTTC. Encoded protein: CASSLEGVGYTF.